The 21 T cell receptor beta chains listed next were all sequenced from one sample in a study of control samples from healthy donors and cancer patients (TCRdb year 2020). The library was generated by the immunoSEQ multiplex PCR assay. In TCRdb, the immuneACCESS table is reduced to in-frame sequences with V and J assigned. These tables do not hold every clone; where another copy was compared, an unresolved V gene accounts for under half, and the others remain unexplained. The sample profile shows 50,000 to 65,000 clones; 80% to 95% of them were found once. Roughly 0.91% of the sample rests with the top ten. The sequenced material came from PBMCs. The source is a man in his thirties or forties with colorectal cancer.

The chain uses TRBV29-1 and TRBJ1-1, with D possibly matching TRBD1 (5 bases). Trimming removed 8 bases at V and 0 bases at J, with 19 bases between. CDR3 length: 15 amino acids. Germline V lookup: CDR1 SQVTM, CDR2 ANQGSEA. This chain's CDR3 is CSHNPRAGLNTEAFF. Written as DNA, the CDR3 is TGCAGCCATAACCCTCGGGCAGGGCTGAACACTGAAGCTTTCTTT.

V and J are TRBV7-2 and TRBJ1-2; TRBD1 agrees at 7 bases. Looked up from germline, CDR1 is SGHTA and CDR2 is FQGNSA. Trimming took 3 bases from V and 8 from J; bases not matched to a gene: 12. This CDR3 has 15 residues. CDR3 protein: CASSFSGQSGQGYTF. As DNA, the CDR3 is TGTGCCAGCAGCTTTTCGGGACAGTCAGGGCAGGGCTACACCTTC.

This chain connects TRBV5-8 to TRBJ2-3; unclear D gene. There are 14 residues in the CDR3. Germline V gene lookup returns CDR1 SGHTS and CDR2 YDEGEE. V lost 6 bases and J 1 base, leaving 12 bases between the germline ends. The CDR3, as DNA: TGTGCCAGCATTCACCCATACCGCACAGATACGCAGTATTTT. It yields the protein CASIHPYRTDTQYF.

The sample holds one count of this clone. The chain has TRBV19 and TRBJ2-7; unclear D gene. The germline V gene has CDR1 LNHDA and CDR2 SQIVND (reference sequence). There are 11 residues in the CDR3. V was trimmed by 4 bases and J by 9 bases, leaving 10 bases between them. For the CDR3, the DNA is TGTGCCAGTAGTAAGGGAAAATCGCAGTACTTC. This gives the protein CASSKGKSQYF. Combining the CDR3 with reference TRBV19 and TRBJ2-7 gives the whole variable domain DGGITQSPKYLFRKEGQNVTLSCEQNLNHDAMYWYRQDPGQGLRLIYYSQIVNDFQKGDIAEGYSVSREKKESFPLTVTSAQKNPTAFYLCASSKGKSQYFGPGTRLTVT.

The rearrangement uses TRBV13 and TRBJ1-2, with D possibly being TRBD1 (6 bases). Trimming removed 4 bases at V and 8 bases at J, with 14 bases between. The germline gives CDR1 PRHDT, CDR2 FYEKMQ (reference sequence). The CDR3 runs to 13 residues. In DNA form, the CDR3 reads TGTGCCAGCAGCTCAGGGGCGGGCGGAGGCTACACCTTC. Protein product: CASSSGAGGGYTF.

The rearrangement joins TRBV6-2 or TRBV6-3 to TRBJ2-7; 9 bases line up with TRBD1. This CDR3 has 16 residues. CDR1 is MNHEY, CDR2 SVGEGT, per germline. V trimming: 6 bases; J trimming: 3 bases; junction bases outside the gene matches: 12. CDR3 sequence: CASSDTGTGKVYEQYV. CDR3 sequence (DNA): TGTGCCAGCAGCGATACCGGGACAGGGAAAGTCTACGAGCAGTACGTC.

This clone is classed as medium-sized. The chain links TRBV2 to TRBJ1-1; tentative D call: TRBD1 (5 bases). CDR3 length: 14 amino acids. The V end was cut by 5 bases, the J end by 5 bases, with 15 bases between. Looked up from germline, CDR1 is SNHLY and CDR2 is FYNNEI. The CDR3 nucleotides are TGTGCCAGCAGTAAGATTACCTCAGGGACTGAAGCTTTCTTT. This gives the protein CASSKITSGTEAFF.

V gene TRBV9 combines with J gene TRBJ2-1, with D unresolved. CDR3 length: 14 amino acids. Per the germline V gene, CDR1 is SGDLS and CDR2 is YYNGEE. With 4 bases removed from V and 7 bases from J, the gap between germline ends came to 15 bases. The CDR3 nucleotides are TGTGCCAGCAGCCCTGGGGTTATCTCAAATGAGCAGTTCTTC. It encodes CASSPGVISNEQFF.

This chain uses TRBV5-1 with TRBJ2-6; D remains ambiguous. Trimming removed 2 bases at V and 1 base at J, with 4 bases between. The CDR3 spans 14 residues. Germline values: CDR1 SGHRS, CDR2 YFSETQ. In DNA form, the CDR3 reads TGCGCCAGCAGCTTTGAATCTGGGGCCAACGTCCTGACTTTC. This codes for CASSFESGANVLTF.

The chain combines TRBV30 with TRBJ1-1; 7 bases are a match to TRBD1. V trimming: 7 bases; J trimming: 2 bases; junction bases outside the gene matches: 10. CDR3 length: 14 amino acids. Germline values: CDR1 GTSNPN, CDR2 SVGIG (reference sequence). This chain's CDR3 is CASNTGTANTEAFF. The CDR3 bases are TGTGCCTCAAATACCGGGACAGCTAACACTGAAGCTTTCTTT. Complete variable domain (other parts from reference TRBV30 and TRBJ1-1): SQTIHQWPATLVQPVGSPLSLECTVEGTSNPNLYWYRQAAGRGLQLLFYSVGIGQISSEVPQNLSASRPQDRQFILSSKKLLLSDSGFYLCASNTGTANTEAFFGQGTRLTVV.

The chain couples TRBV7-2 to TRBJ2-1, with D maybe TRBD2 (6 bases). Germline lookup yields CDR1 SGHTA and CDR2 FQGNSA. The CDR3 totals 18 residues. V was trimmed by 0 bases and J by 3 bases, leaving 18 bases between them. The CDR3 here is CASSLALKRLASYNEQFF. Written as DNA, the CDR3 is TGTGCCAGCAGCTTAGCGCTGAAGAGGCTAGCGAGCTACAATGAGCAGTTCTTC.

The DNA for the CDR3 is TGCGCCAGCAGCCAAGTTCAGGCAACTAATGAAAAACTGTTTTTT. Translated, it gives CASSQVQATNEKLFF. The J gene is TRBJ1-4, the V gene TRBV4-1; D ambiguous. The V gene's germline CDR1 is MGHRA and CDR2 YSYEKL. Trimming pared 1 base from V and 0 bases from J, leaving 6 bases between. CDR3 length equals 15 residues.

This clone has just one count. J is TRBJ1-1 and V is TRBV28; TRBD1 is a possible D gene (5 bases). Trimming took off 6 bases at V and 3 bases at J, with 14 bases between the two ends. This CDR3 is built from 14 residues. Germline V gene sequence: CDR1 MDHEN, CDR2 SYDVKM. CDR3 protein: CASRSNDRHTEAFF. The DNA of the CDR3 is TGTGCCAGCAGATCGAACGACAGACACACTGAAGCTTTCTTT.

The genes are TRBV5-1 and TRBJ2-5; 8 positions agree with TRBD2. V gave up 6 bases and J gave up 4 bases; unmatched junction bases: 11. Germline lookup yields CDR1 SGHRS and CDR2 YFSETQ. The CDR3 contains 15 residues. The CDR3, as DNA: TGCGCCAGCAAGTCCGGCGCGGGGGGTGGAGAGACCCAGTACTTC. Its protein product is CASKSGAGGGETQYF.

The chain couples TRBV12-3 or TRBV12-4 to TRBJ1-2; possibly TRBD1 for D (6 bases). Trimming removed 7 bases at V and 8 bases at J, with 11 bases between. CDR3 size: 11 residues. CDR3 sequence (DNA): TGTGCCAGCAACTCCGGGGGCGGCTACACCTTC. The encoded protein is CASNSGGGYTF.

This rearrangement joins TRBV3-1 (or the pseudogene TRBV3-2) to TRBJ1-2; D is undetermined. Between the trimmed V and J ends, which lost 0 bases and 1 base, there was a span of 9 bases. The germline CDR1 and CDR2 sequences are LGHDT and YNNKEL (reference sequence). The CDR3 has 15 residues. CDR3 nucleotides: TGTGCCAGCAGCCAAGATCAGGCAGTTAACTATGGCTACACCTTC. Its translation is CASSQDQAVNYGYTF.

The rearrangement joins TRBV6-5 to TRBJ2-3; a weak D match, TRBD1 (5 bases). CDR3 length: 14 amino acids. The germline V gene encodes CDR1 MNHEY and CDR2 SVGAGI. Trimming removed 3 bases from V and 1 base from J, with 8 bases in between. The CDR3, as DNA: TGTGCCAGCAGTTATGGGGCTGGCACAGATACGCAGTATTTT. Translated: CASSYGAGTDTQYF.

The rearrangement links TRBV30 to TRBJ2-2, with TRBD2 as a possible D gene (6 bases). Looked up from germline, CDR1 is GTSNPN and CDR2 is SVGIG (reference sequence). This CDR3 region has 12 residues. Trimming took 1 base from V and 6 from J, leaving 6 bases between them. CDR3 DNA sequence: TGTGCCTGGAGTGCGGGGGCCGGGGAGCTGTTTTTT. It specifies CAWSAGAGELFF. Filled out from reference TRBV30 and TRBJ2-2, the complete variable domain reads SQTIHQWPATLVQPVGSPLSLECTVEGTSNPNLYWYRQAAGRGLQLLFYSVGIGQISSEVPQNLSASRPQDRQFILSSKKLLLSDSGFYLCAWSAGAGELFFGEGSRLTVL.

The DNA of the CDR3 is TGCGCCAGCAGCCCTCGACAGGCCTCAGGGAACACTGAAGCTTTCTTT. Protein: CASSPRQASGNTEAFF. The chain combines TRBV5-1 with TRBJ1-1; the D gene is possibly TRBD1 (6 bases). CDR3 length: 16 amino acids. The V gene's germline CDR1 is SGHRS and CDR2 YFSETQ. Trimming removed 4 bases at V and 1 base at J, with 17 bases between.

The rearrangement joins TRBV7-9 to TRBJ2-7; 9 nucleotides line up with TRBD2. Germline V gene data show CDR1 as SEHNR and CDR2 as FQNEAQ (reference sequence). V lost 5 bases to trimming and J lost 7 bases; unmatched junction nucleotides: 3. The CDR3 has 12 residues. This CDR3 is CASSPAGGEQYF. The CDR3 nucleotides read TGTGCCAGCAGCCCCGCGGGAGGGGAGCAGTACTTC.

V usage is TRBV15 and J usage is TRBJ1-5, with a weak D call TRBD1 (5 bases). The V gene's germline CDR1 is LNHNV and CDR2 YYDKDF (reference sequence). CDR3 length: 15 residues. Trimming left V 1 base short and J 1 base short, with 8 bases between. The chain's CDR3 is CATSRGGNSNQPQHF. CDR3 in DNA: TGTGCCACCAGCAGAGGGGGGAACAGCAATCAGCCCCAGCATTTT.